One sample yielded the 20 T cell receptor beta chains listed below, sequenced in a study of cytomegalovirus exposure and HLA in healthy donors. Use of 60 Vbeta and 13 Jbeta primers characterized the PCR. The method was immunoSEQ multiplex PCR; TCRdb's version includes in-frame clones alone and lacks a portion of them. The sample carries around 100,000 clones, over 50% recorded once. Sequenced input: PBMCs. These receptors all stem from a man under 40 in good health and CMV-seronegative.

The chain combines TRBV6-6 with TRBJ2-3; 8 nucleotides match TRBD2. The CDR3 totals 15 residues. Per the germline V gene, CDR1 is MNHNY and CDR2 is SVGAGI (reference sequence). Unmatched junction bases numbered 9, after V lost 8 bases and J lost 2 bases. The CDR3 DNA follows: TGTGCCAGCCTAATCAGCGGGGGATTCACAGATACGCAGTATTTT. Translation: CASLISGGFTDTQYF.

This clone was seen a handful of times. The chain joins TRBV5-4 to TRBJ1-2; the match to TRBD1 covers 9 bases. V lost 0 bases and J lost 8; bases outside the gene matches: 8. This CDR3 has 15 amino acids. Germline CDR1 reads SGHNT; CDR2 reads YYREEE (reference sequence). CDR3 amino acids: CASSLAEQGAFGYTF. CDR3 DNA sequence: TGTGCCAGCAGCTTGGCCGAACAGGGGGCGTTCGGCTACACCTTC.

The rearrangement links TRBV6-6 to TRBJ1-1, with unresolved D. The CDR3 consists of 11 residues. CDR1 and CDR2 (germline): MNHNY, SVGAGI (reference sequence). V was pared by 0 bases and J by 7 bases, with 3 bases between. CDR3 region: CASSYSSEAFF. In nucleotides, the CDR3 is TGTGCCAGCAGTTACTCGAGTGAAGCTTTCTTT.

This chain links TRBV5-1 with TRBJ2-7, with D possibly being TRBD1 (6 bases). V was cut by 2 bases and J by 5 bases, with 14 bases left in between. The CDR3 runs 14 residues. Per the germline V gene, CDR1 is SGHRS and CDR2 is YFSETQ. This CDR3 reads CASSFTGFLDEQYF. CDR3 nucleotides: TGCGCCAGCAGCTTTACAGGGTTTTTAGACGAGCAGTACTTC.

There are a few counts of this clone. CDR3 protein: CASSNRQGAYNEQFF. The DNA for the CDR3 is TGTGCCAGTAGTAATAGACAGGGTGCCTACAATGAGCAGTTCTTC. The chain joins TRBV19 to TRBJ2-1, with 7 bases lining up with TRBD1. Germline V gene lookup returns CDR1 LNHDA and CDR2 SQIVND (reference sequence). Trimming cost V 4 bases and J 2 bases; bases outside gene matches: 5. The CDR3 is 15 residues long.

The chain links TRBV5-1 to TRBJ1-5; no reliable D call. The CDR3 length is 13 residues. V was cut by 5 bases and J by 0 bases, with 6 bases left in between. Germline V gene data show CDR1 as SGHRS and CDR2 as YFSETQ. CDR3 sequence: CASSVDSNQPQHF. Written as DNA, the CDR3 is TGCGCCAGCAGTGTAGATAGCAATCAGCCCCAGCATTTT.

This clone turned up a few times. The chain has TRBV28 and TRBJ1-1; tentatively, D is TRBD1 (6 bases). CDR3 size: 15 residues. CDR1 MDHEN and CDR2 SYDVKM come from the germline V gene. Trimming left V 4 bases short and J 5 bases short, with 17 bases between. The CDR3 DNA reads as TGTGCCAGCAGTTACCGAAGAGACAGGCCAACTGAAGCTTTCTTT. Amino acids: CASSYRRDRPTEAFF. The full variable domain, completed using reference TRBV28 and TRBJ1-1, is DVKVTQSSRYLVKRTGEKVFLECVQDMDHENMFWYRQDPGLGLRLIYFSYDVKMKEKGDIPEGYSVSREKKERFSLILESASTNQTSMYLCASSYRRDRPTEAFFGQGTRLTVV.

The rearrangement links TRBV18 to TRBJ2-7; TRBD1 is a possible D gene (5 bases). V lost 3 bases and J 1 base, leaving 10 bases between the germline ends. The V gene's germline CDR1 is KGHSH and CDR2 LQKENI. The CDR3 runs 14 residues. The CDR3 DNA follows: TGTGCCAGCTCACCTGGACAAAAATCCTACGAGCAGTACTTC. Its protein product is CASSPGQKSYEQYF. The full variable domain, completed using reference TRBV18 and TRBJ2-7, is NAGVMQNPRHLVRRRGQEARLRCSPMKGHSHVYWYRQLPEEGLKFMVYLQKENIIDESGMPKERFSAEFPKEGPSILRIQQVVRGDSAAYFCASSPGQKSYEQYFGPGTRLTVT.

The rearrangement uses TRBV4-1 and TRBJ2-5, with D perhaps matching TRBD2 (6 bases). TRBJ2-7 explains the end of the DNA better; the J call may be wrong. Germline V CDR1 and CDR2: MGHRA, YSYEKL. The CDR3 length is 15 residues. The CDR3 loop reads CASSPRRGTFYEQYF. For the CDR3, the DNA is TGCGCCAGCAGCCCCAGGCGGGGCACCTTCTACGAGCAGTACTTC.

This chain joins TRBV30 and TRBJ2-7; weak D call: TRBD2 (6 bases). The V and J ends lost 2 bases and 6 bases respectively, with 14 bases between them. Looked up from germline, CDR1 is GTSNPN and CDR2 is SVGIG (reference sequence). The CDR3 consists of 13 residues. The CDR3 DNA reads TGTGCCTGGAGTTCGCGGGGCTCGCTCGAGCAGTACTTC. It yields the protein CAWSSRGSLEQYF.

The chain is built from TRBV6-1 and TRBJ1-1; 8 bases align to TRBD1. The CDR3 totals 15 residues. Looked up from germline, CDR1 is MNHNS and CDR2 is SASEGT. V was pared by 2 bases and J by 4 bases, with 6 bases of the junction left unmatched. In nucleotides, the CDR3 is TGTGCCAGCAGTGAAACGCGGGGACAGGCCACTGAAGCTTTCTTT. As protein: CASSETRGQATEAFF.

This clone was picked up a small number of times. The chain joins TRBV19 to TRBJ2-2; TRBD1 matches 8 bases. CDR3 length: 14 amino acids. V gave up 5 bases and J gave up 5 bases; unmatched junction bases: 4. CDR1 and CDR2 (germline): LNHDA, SQIVND (reference sequence). The CDR3 protein is CASSPYRGTGELFF. CDR3 coding DNA: TGTGCCAGTAGTCCTTACAGGGGGACCGGGGAGCTGTTTTTT.

This clone is a singleton in its sample. The chain carries TRBV5-1 and TRBJ2-7; D is unresolved. This CDR3 has 14 residues. V lost 4 bases and J 7 bases, leaving 18 bases between the germline ends. Germline assignment: CDR1 SGHRS and CDR2 YFSETQ. For the CDR3, the DNA is TGCGCCAGCAGCACCCCAGGTTCTCGCGAGGAGCAGTACTTC. This codes for CASSTPGSREEQYF.

The CDR3 region has the DNA TGCGCCAGCAGCCCCCTAGGGGGCAGGGACCAGCCCCAGCATTTT. Translation gives CASSPLGGRDQPQHF. The rearrangement links TRBV5-1 to TRBJ1-5; 7 nucleotides align to TRBD1. The CDR3 sequence is 15 residues long. V trimming: 4 bases; J trimming: 7 bases; junction bases outside the gene matches: 11. The germline CDR1 and CDR2 sequences are SGHRS and YFSETQ.

The chain employs TRBV6-5 and TRBJ2-5; D is perhaps TRBD1 (5 bases). V lost 5 bases and J 11 bases, leaving 15 bases between the germline ends. Germline V gene data show CDR1 as MNHEY and CDR2 as SVGAGI. The CDR3 is 12 residues long. The CDR3 DNA reads as TGTGCCAGCAGTCCTCGGCCGACAGAGCAGTACTTC. Protein sequence: CASSPRPTEQYF.

This chain uses TRBV7-9 with TRBJ2-3; D is unresolved. The CDR3 covers 12 residues. Germline CDR1 SEHNR, CDR2 FQNEAQ (reference sequence). V dropped 5 bases and J dropped 6 bases, with 9 bases sitting between them. Here the CDR3 reads CASSQDSDTQYF. The CDR3 DNA reads TGTGCCAGCAGCCAGGATTCTGATACGCAGTATTTT.

This clone was detected a few times. At one end the junction does not follow the germline gene, possibly because of a read error. V gene TRBV19 combines with J gene TRBJ1-2, with TRBD1 matching over 7 bases. This CDR3 is 14 amino acids long. The germline V gene has CDR1 LNHDA and CDR2 SQIVND (reference sequence). In DNA form, the CDR3 reads TGTGCCAGTAGTCCACGACAGGGTGACTACGGCTACACCTTC. Its protein is CASSPRQGDYGYTF.

The V call is TRBV2, the J call TRBJ1-5, with D possibly matching TRBD1 (6 bases). CDR1 is SNHLY, CDR2 FYNNEI, per germline. Trimming stripped 3 bases from V and 5 bases from J, with 11 bases between. The CDR3 sequence is 14 residues long. CDR3 sequence reads: CASSEGAPYQPQHF. CDR3 nucleotide sequence: TGTGCCAGCAGTGAGGGGGCTCCTTATCAGCCCCAGCATTTT.

The J gene is TRBJ2-3, the V gene TRBV7-2, with 7 bases fitting TRBD1. Per germline, CDR1 SGHTA and CDR2 FQGNSA. This CDR3 has 14 amino acids. The V and J ends lost 5 bases and 3 bases, in that order; junction bases with no gene match: 5. CDR3 protein: CASSPLRGTDTQYF. The CDR3 DNA reads TGTGCCAGCAGCCCGCTCAGGGGGACAGATACGCAGTATTTT.

V gene TRBV6-4 combines with J gene TRBJ2-2, with 7 bases lining up with TRBD1. Germline lookup yields CDR1 MRHNA and CDR2 SNTAGT. The trim removed 4 bases at V and 4 bases at J, leaving 6 bases unmatched. The CDR3 is 15 residues long. The CDR3 region has the DNA TGTGCCAGCAGTGCCTCAAGGGACAGCACCGGGGAGCTGTTTTTT. Protein sequence: CASSASRDSTGELFF.